This T cell receptor (beta chain) was profiled in a study of CD8+CD57+ T cells in acquired aplastic anemia. Background on the study: The mean DNA yield obtained from sorted CD4+ and CD8+ cells came to 3 to 3.5 ug.

Selection for sequencing was limited to patients who had shown CD8+CD57+ cell expansion by flow cytometry. Each of the patients presented with severe acquired aplastic anemia. Patients were therapy-naive when their blood was sampled. The template for TCR beta VDJ and CDR3 sequence profiling was genomic DNA. One entry per CDR3 protein, called by TCRdb with MiXCR from the reads. The profile shows 200,000 to 250,000 distinct CDR3 sequences, roughly 53% of them singletons. V lost 2 bases to trimming and J lost 6 bases, with 12 bases between them. CDR3 length: 14 residues. CDR1 and CDR2 (germline): MGHRA, YSYEKL. Study results and caveats: Overlapping CD8+ CDR3 repertoires of patients and controls contained some 27 shared sequences.

This clonotype showed up many times. The target antigen is unknown. V usage is TRBV4-1 and J usage is TRBJ2-3, with D perhaps matching TRBD2 (6 bases). Sequenced material: sorted CD4+, CD8+, or CD8+CD57+ T cells (not recorded which) from PBMCs. The source of this sequence is a human donor with aplastic anemia. The CDR3 DNA sequence: TGCGCCAGCAGCCAACGGGGGAATGTCGATACGCAGTATTTT. Protein: CASSQRGNVDTQYF.